This entry features one T cell receptor beta chain sequence. Trimming shortened V by 4 bases and J by 2 bases, and 9 bases separated the two germline ends. The CDR3 loop spans 13 amino acids. CDR1 and CDR2 (germline): LGHDT, YNNKEL (reference sequence). Participants were aged about 18 to 90 years, lived in 24 US areas, and enrolled virtually. In Cohort 3, a recovered donor had either two negative PCRs, clearance, or symptom resolution. The sample is drawn from a study of blood T cell repertoires in COVID-19. Turning to the study itself: Material from acute and convalescent COVID-19 was sourced from the United States, Italy and Spain. Sources were T cells, B-cell-depleted T cells, or PBMCs; the material itself was cDNA or gDNA.

Clones were sequenced by immunoSEQ multiplex PCR, and TCRdb holds only the in-frame ones, with some missing. The data show roughly 260,000 clones, with roughly 86% seen just once and roughly 3% held by the top ten. The V call is TRBV3-1 (or the pseudogene TRBV3-2), the J call TRBJ2-7, with D unclear. This clonotype was obtained from a woman aged 18-29 years who had recovered from COVID-19. The sample comprised PBMCs or T cells enriched from blood (not recorded which). This chain's CDR3 is CASSLYPTYEQYF. CDR3 DNA: TGTGCCAGCAGCCTTTACCCTACCTACGAGCAGTACTTC.